This T cell receptor beta chain was obtained from a study of T cells in pancreatic ductal adenocarcinoma. Regarding this clone: The antigen remains undetermined.

Only in-frame clones appear in the TCRdb table, and some are missing; sequencing was by immunoSEQ multiplex PCR. This table holds 15,000 to 20,000 clones, roughly 90% found once. There are 17 residues in the CDR3. The germline V gene encodes CDR1 KGHSH and CDR2 LQKENI. V lost 0 bases and J lost 6, with 15 bases in between. Study conclusions and caveats: Tumor-versus-blood clonality comparisons may be biased toward lower tumor diversity. Unique clonotypes were around 7.6-fold more numerous in blood than in tumor. This surgical cohort overrepresents the minority presenting with early-stage disease. No significant tumor-blood clonality difference; means were about 0.11 and 0.072.

Selected pancreatic ductal adenocarcinoma patients had undergone surgery without neoadjuvant therapy. The sample taken for sequencing was PBMCs. The origin of this receptor is a human donor with pancreatic ductal adenocarcinoma. The rearrangement links TRBV18 to TRBJ1-6, with a weak D call TRBD1 (5 bases). The CDR3 is CASSPPGRLGVNSPLHF. CDR3 bases: TGTGCCAGCTCACCACCGGGGCGGCTAGGAGTTAATTCACCCCTCCACTTT.